This T cell receptor (beta chain) was sequenced in a study of blood T cell repertoires in COVID-19. This table comes from immunoSEQ multiplex PCR, and its TCRdb copy is limited to in-frame clones, with some not included. The sample contains hundreds of thousands of clones, just under 85% of which appear only once. Germline CDR1 SNHLY, CDR2 FYNNEI. Trimming cost V 6 bases and J 1 base; bases outside gene matches: 11. The CDR3 length is 16 residues. This receptor was identified in a woman aged 50 to 60 with active or convalescent COVID-19. The V gene is TRBV2, the J gene TRBJ1-1, with 7 bases aligning to TRBD1. Sequenced input: peripheral blood. This CDR3 is CASSGDSGKWNTEAFF. In DNA form, the CDR3 reads TGTGCCAGCAGCGGGGACAGCGGCAAATGGAACACTGAAGCTTTCTTT.